This TCR beta chain is from a study of memory CD4+ T cells and cytomegalovirus serostatus. The sort gate was single viable CD3+CD4+CD8-CD45RO+ cells for memory CD4+ T cells. With 4 bases removed from V and 4 bases from J, the gap between germline ends came to 7 bases. The V gene's germline CDR1 is KGHSH and CDR2 LQKENI. This CDR3 contains 12 residues. Only in-frame clones appear in the TCRdb table, and some are missing; sequencing was by immunoSEQ multiplex PCR. Found here are roughly 50,000 clones, about four fifths of them singletons; the top ten hold roughly 0.5%. This clone has a single count. The chain is built from TRBV18 and TRBJ1-1; D gene ambiguous. Sequencing input: memory CD4+ T cells from blood. The receptor comes from an adult in good health and CMV-seronegative. Some clones in this sample may be carry-over from other donors' samples. CDR3: CASSQVGTEAFF. The CDR3 region has the DNA TGTGCCAGCTCACAAGTGGGCACTGAAGCTTTCTTT.